Shown below are 30 T cell receptor beta chains from a single sample sequenced in a study of post-analysis software for immune sequencing data. Study-level results: Patients carried five TRBV segments more frequently than controls did, and TRBV5-6, TRBV5-1 and TRBV20-1 were among them.

Sequencing libraries made from TCR beta cDNA carried unique molecular identifiers. From the PCR reads, TCRdb called clonotypes with MiXCR, one entry per CDR3 protein. This table holds about 400,000 distinct CDR3 sequences, less than 35% found once. The antigens these receptors bind are not known. Sequencing used blood. Receptor source: a girl aged 5-17 years with multiple sclerosis.

The V gene is TRBV13, the J gene TRBJ2-3, with 7 bases matching TRBD2. Germline CDR1 PRHDT, CDR2 FYEKMQ (reference sequence). The CDR3 has 16 residues. Germline trimming cut 4 bases from V and 4 bases from J; bases unmatched to any gene: 11. CDR3 in DNA: TGTGCCAGCAGCTACCGAGCGGGGAGGGGCGCAGATACGCAGTATTTT. This gives the protein CASSYRAGRGADTQYF.

Here the CDR3 DNA reads TGCGCCAGCAGCCAACGACGCCCGGGACTAGCTAGCTCCTACAATGAGCAGTTCTTC. It specifies CASSQRRPGLASSYNEQFF. The V and J genes are TRBV4-3 and TRBJ2-1, with 9 bases lining up with TRBD2. Germline V gene sequence: CDR1 LGHNA, CDR2 YSLEER. Losses at the gene ends were 2 bases for V and 0 bases for J; bases not matched to a gene: 11. This CDR3 region has 19 residues.

This clonotype showed up just a few times. V gene TRBV12-3 or TRBV12-4 combines with J gene TRBJ1-2, with unresolved D. CDR3 length: 12 amino acids. V was pared by 5 bases and J by 4 bases, with 8 bases between. CDR3 residues: CASSPESYGYTF. The CDR3 bases are TGTGCCAGCAGTCCAGAGTCCTATGGCTACACCTTC.

The rearrangement joins TRBV6-1 to TRBJ1-1; 9 nucleotides match TRBD1. J was trimmed by 5 bases and V by 6 bases; bases with no gene match: 7. Germline CDR1 MNHNS, CDR2 SASEGT. The CDR3 runs 14 residues. This CDR3 is CASRNGQGWTEAFF. Written as DNA, the CDR3 is TGTGCCAGCAGAAATGGACAGGGGTGGACTGAAGCTTTCTTT.

The chain carries TRBV6-2 or TRBV6-3 and TRBJ1-3; no firm D call. This CDR3 comprises 15 residues. Germline V gene data show CDR1 as MNHEY and CDR2 as SVGEGT. Trimming cost V 5 bases and J 0 bases, with 11 bases left between them. The CDR3 nucleotides read TGTGCCAGCAGTACCGACATACTCTCTGGAAACACCATATATTTT. It yields the protein CASSTDILSGNTIYF.

The genes are TRBV7-8 and TRBJ2-5; 7 positions match TRBD1. The CDR3 spans 16 residues. In germline, CDR1 is SGHVS, CDR2 FQNEAQ. The V gene end was trimmed by 5 bases and the J gene end by 4 bases; junction bases not matched to a gene: 13. The CDR3 is CASSLSTPGGGETQYF. The DNA of the CDR3 is TGTGCCAGCAGCCTAAGTACCCCAGGGGGTGGAGAGACCCAGTACTTC.

This chain links TRBV4-1 with TRBJ1-2, with D perhaps matching TRBD1 (5 bases). The V end lost 0 bases, the J end lost 7 bases, and 15 bases lay between the germline ends. From germline, CDR1 is MGHRA and CDR2 YSYEKL. CDR3 length: 15 residues. The CDR3 region is CASSQEAAGRSGYTF. Here the CDR3 DNA reads TGCGCCAGCAGCCAAGAGGCGGCGGGACGCAGTGGCTACACCTTC.

There are a few counts of this clonotype. The chain combines TRBV5-6 with TRBJ2-7; tentative D call: TRBD1 (8 bases). Germline CDR1 and CDR2: SGHDT and YYEEEE. CDR3 size: 15 residues. V was shortened by 5 bases and J by 3 bases, with 18 bases between the two germline ends. The CDR3: CASSRGGTGVYEQYF. For the CDR3, the DNA is TGTGCCAGCAGTCGGGGAGGGACAGGAGTCTACGAGCAGTACTTC.

V and J are TRBV10-3 and TRBJ2-1; TRBD1 matches at 8 bases. V lost 10 bases and J lost 7; bases outside the gene matches: 15. The CDR3 totals 15 residues. Germline V CDR1 and CDR2: ENHRY, SYGVKD. The CDR3 coding sequence is TGTGCCACTCGACCCCAGGGGGCGCAGGGAAATGAGCAGTTCTTC. Its translation: CATRPQGAQGNEQFF.

The chain carries TRBV7-2 and TRBJ2-3; D call uncertain. The germline CDR1 and CDR2 sequences are SGHTA and FQGNSA. V was clipped by 1 base and J by 8 bases, with 10 bases between them. This CDR3 spans 13 amino acids. DNA of the CDR3: TGTGCCAGCAGCTTAGTCTGGGTCAGTACGCAGTATTTT. This translates into CASSLVWVSTQYF.

This clonotype has ten or more counts. This CDR3 reads CASNLEPGGETQYF. The CDR3 DNA reads TGTGCCAGCAATCTAGAGCCGGGCGGCGAGACCCAGTACTTC. This chain uses TRBV7-8 with TRBJ2-5; no clear D. The germline V gene has CDR1 SGHVS and CDR2 FQNEAQ. V lost 7 bases to trimming and J lost 5 bases, with 17 bases between them. The CDR3 has 14 amino acids.

This clonotype was recorded many times. A junction boundary mismatches the germline segment, possibly from a read error. V gene TRBV7-3 combines with J gene TRBJ1-5; a weak D match, TRBD1 (5 bases). The V gene's germline CDR1 is SGHTA and CDR2 FQGTGA. The CDR3 runs 13 residues. CDR3 DNA sequence: TGCGCCAGCAGCCGGCAGGGAGGGCAGCCCCAGCATTTT. Encoded protein: CASSRQGGQPQHF.

This clonotype has only a few counts. The chain has TRBV12-3 or TRBV12-4 and TRBJ2-1; D may be TRBD1 or TRBD2 (5 bases each). Trimming took off 0 bases at V and 5 bases at J, with 5 bases between the two ends. This CDR3 is built from 13 residues. CDR3 nucleotide sequence: TGTGCCAGCAGTTTAGCGGGGGACAATGAGCAGTTCTTC. It codes for CASSLAGDNEQFF.

This clonotype was seen a few times. The chain carries TRBV6-2 or TRBV6-3 and TRBJ1-2; TRBD1 might be the D (5 bases). The CDR3 is 15 amino acids. Germline assignment: CDR1 MNHEY and CDR2 SVGEGT. V lost 6 bases, J lost 0 bases, and 14 bases lay in between. CDR3 residues: CASSYRSSTNYGYTF. DNA for the CDR3: TGTGCCAGCAGCTACAGGTCGAGTACTAACTATGGCTACACCTTC.

Comments on this clonotype: One end of the junction varies from germline; a read error may be responsible. V gene TRBV5-1 combines with J gene TRBJ2-3, with 13 positions matching TRBD2. This CDR3 contains 17 residues. CDR1 and CDR2 (germline): SGHRS, YFSETQ. The CDR3 DNA reads TGCACCAGCAGCTTGGTGACTAGCGGGGGGTCTGCAGATACGCAGTATTTT. Translating gives CTSSLVTSGGSADTQYF.

Ten or more counts support this clonotype. V usage is TRBV9 and J usage is TRBJ2-7, with no clear D. V lost 0 bases and J 1 base, leaving 5 bases between the germline ends. The CDR3 has 13 residues. The germline V gene encodes CDR1 SGDLS and CDR2 YYNGEE. The DNA of the CDR3 is TGTGCCAGCAGCGTAGGTGGATCCTACGAGCAGTACTTC. Residues: CASSVGGSYEQYF.

A few counts support this clonotype. The junction departs from germline at one end; a sequencing error may be responsible. This chain's CDR3 is CASTLGVNTEAFF. Written as DNA, the CDR3 is TGTGCCAGCACCTTAGGAGTAAACACTGAAGCTTTCTTT. The chain links TRBV7-9 to TRBJ1-1; D unclear. The CDR3 covers 13 residues. From germline, CDR1 is SEHNR and CDR2 FQNEAQ (reference sequence). Using reference TRBV7-9 and TRBJ1-1 for the parts outside the CDR3, the full variable domain is DTGVSQNPRHKITKRGQNVTFRCDPISEHNRLYWYRQTLGQGPEFLTYFQNEAQLEKSRLLSDRFSAERPKGSFSTLEIQRTEQGDSAMYLCASTLGVNTEAFFGQGTRLTVV.

The rearrangement links TRBV28 to TRBJ1-2; D possibly corresponds to TRBD1 (5 bases). CDR1 and CDR2 from the germline V gene are MDHEN and SYDVKM. V was cut by 6 bases and J by 8 bases, with 22 bases left in between. This CDR3 contains 15 residues. The CDR3, as DNA: TGTGCCAGCAGGACGGGGCAGCGACACATCATAGGCTACACCTTC. Translating it yields CASRTGQRHIIGYTF.

This clonotype was detected a few times. The gene calls are TRBV13 and TRBJ2-5; D unresolved. This CDR3 is 14 amino acids long. Germline V lookup: CDR1 PRHDT, CDR2 FYEKMQ (reference sequence). The V end was cut by 1 base, the J end by 4 bases, with 10 bases between. CDR3 loop: CASSLADKRETQYF. CDR3 DNA sequence: TGTGCCAGCAGCTTAGCTGACAAACGAGAGACCCAGTACTTC.

This clonotype was found a few times. This sequence joins TRBV7-2 and TRBJ2-1, with 9 positions matching TRBD2. Trimming removed 5 bases from V and 4 bases from J; junction bases left unmatched: 12. There are 17 residues in the CDR3. Germline CDR1 reads SGHTA; CDR2 reads FQGNSA. CDR3 coding DNA: TGTGCCAGCAGCCTATTATTAGGACTAGCGCCATACAATGAGCAGTTCTTC. Translation: CASSLLLGLAPYNEQFF.

Comments on this clonotype: A junction end diverges from the germline sequence, so it may reflect a read error. The V and J genes are TRBV7-7 and TRBJ2-1; D might be TRBD2 (5 bases). The end of the DNA is better explained by TRBJ2-7, so the J call may be wrong. The CDR3 has 15 residues. Per the germline V gene, CDR1 is SSHAT and CDR2 is FNYEAQ (reference sequence). The CDR3 here is CASSLGLASHNEQYF. The CDR3 nucleotides read TGTGCTAGCAGCTTAGGGCTAGCCTCCCACAATGAGCAGTACTTC.

This clonotype was detected only a few times. The chain couples TRBV5-6 to TRBJ2-5; weak D call: TRBD1 (7 bases). V lost 3 bases and J 0 bases, leaving 12 bases between the germline ends. Germline lookup yields CDR1 SGHDT and CDR2 YYEEEE. This CDR3 contains 15 residues. The CDR3 here is CASSSQGGNQETQYF. As DNA, the CDR3 is TGTGCCAGCAGCTCCCAGGGGGGTAACCAAGAGACCCAGTACTTC. Full variable domain (missing parts from reference TRBV5-6 and TRBJ2-5): DAGVTQSPTHLIKTRGQQVTLRCSPKSGHDTVSWYQQALGQGPQFIFQYYEEEERQRGNFPDRFSGHQFPNYSSELNVNALLLGDSALYLCASSSQGGNQETQYFGPGTRLLVL.

This clonotype was recorded at least ten times. The gene calls are TRBV29-1 and TRBJ2-5; no clear D. CDR3 size: 13 residues. Trimming took off 4 bases at V and 5 bases at J, with 14 bases between the two ends. Germline V gene data show CDR1 as SQVTM and CDR2 as ANQGSEA. CDR3 region: CSVVEDTLETQYF. As DNA, the CDR3 is TGCAGCGTTGTCGAGGATACCCTTGAGACCCAGTACTTC.

V and J are TRBV7-6 and TRBJ1-2; 9 nucleotides align to TRBD1. The length of the CDR3 is 16 residues. Germline CDR1 SGHVS, CDR2 FNYEAQ. Trimming at V came to 2 bases and at J to 3 bases, leaving 7 bases not matched to a gene. DNA for the CDR3: TGTGCCAGCAGCTTACCCTACAGGGGGCGAGACTATGGCTACACCTTC. As protein: CASSLPYRGRDYGYTF. Filled out from reference TRBV7-6 and TRBJ1-2, the complete variable domain reads GAGVSQSPRYKVTKRGQDVALRCDPISGHVSLYWYRQALGQGPEFLTYFNYEAQQDKSGLPNDRFSAERPEGSISTLTIQRTEQRDSAMYRCASSLPYRGRDYGYTFGSGTRLTVV.

This rearrangement joins TRBV7-9 to TRBJ2-1; 11 nucleotides agree with TRBD2. CDR1 is SEHNR, CDR2 FQNEAQ, per germline (reference sequence). The CDR3 consists of 14 residues. The ends lost 7 bases at V and 4 bases at J; junction bases unmatched: 3. CDR3 region: CASTGLAEYNEQFF. The CDR3 DNA sequence: TGTGCCAGCACGGGACTAGCGGAGTACAATGAGCAGTTCTTC.

V gene TRBV6-2 or TRBV6-3 combines with J gene TRBJ1-1; D unclear. The CDR3 runs 16 residues. V shed 6 bases and J shed 5 bases, with 22 bases lying between them. CDR1 and CDR2 (germline): MNHEY, SVGEGT. The CDR3 bases are TGTGCCAGCAGCACCGGGTCCAGCGTTTTGAGGACTGAAGCTTTCTTT. Translated: CASSTGSSVLRTEAFF.

This chain connects TRBV4-2 to TRBJ1-4, with 7 bases matching TRBD1. The junction had 5 bases not matched to a gene; V was cut back by 4 bases and J by 6 bases. This CDR3 contains 14 residues. The germline gives CDR1 LGHNA, CDR2 YNFKEQ. CDR3 nucleotides: TGTGCCAGCAGCCGGGGACAGCAGCATGAAAAACTGTTTTTT. Translated, it gives CASSRGQQHEKLFF.

J is TRBJ2-4 and V is TRBV28; D tentatively fits TRBD1 or TRBD2 (5 bases each). The tail of the sequence fits TRBJ2-7 better, so the J call may be wrong. CDR1 and CDR2 (germline): MDHEN, SYDVKM. This CDR3 is 13 amino acids long. The DNA for the CDR3 is TGTGCCAGCAGTTTAGGGACGGTTGACGAGCAGTACTTC. Translating gives CASSLGTVDEQYF.

The chain recombines TRBV18 with TRBJ2-7, with D perhaps matching TRBD2 (6 bases). The CDR3 has 16 amino acids. Trimming pared 3 bases from V and 0 bases from J, leaving 15 bases between. The germline CDR1 and CDR2 sequences are KGHSH and LQKENI. CDR3 nucleotide sequence: TGTGCCAGCTCACCCCGTGGAGGGAGGTTCTCCTACGAGCAGTACTTC. Amino acid sequence: CASSPRGGRFSYEQYF.

The rearrangement links TRBV5-1 to TRBJ2-5, with 9 bases identical to TRBD1. Losses at the gene ends were 2 bases for V and 5 bases for J; bases not matched to a gene: 7. Per germline, CDR1 SGHRS and CDR2 YFSETQ. The CDR3 spans 15 residues. Here the CDR3 reads CASSFGTGMRETQYF. Written as DNA, the CDR3 is TGCGCCAGCAGCTTCGGGACAGGGATGCGGGAGACCCAGTACTTC.